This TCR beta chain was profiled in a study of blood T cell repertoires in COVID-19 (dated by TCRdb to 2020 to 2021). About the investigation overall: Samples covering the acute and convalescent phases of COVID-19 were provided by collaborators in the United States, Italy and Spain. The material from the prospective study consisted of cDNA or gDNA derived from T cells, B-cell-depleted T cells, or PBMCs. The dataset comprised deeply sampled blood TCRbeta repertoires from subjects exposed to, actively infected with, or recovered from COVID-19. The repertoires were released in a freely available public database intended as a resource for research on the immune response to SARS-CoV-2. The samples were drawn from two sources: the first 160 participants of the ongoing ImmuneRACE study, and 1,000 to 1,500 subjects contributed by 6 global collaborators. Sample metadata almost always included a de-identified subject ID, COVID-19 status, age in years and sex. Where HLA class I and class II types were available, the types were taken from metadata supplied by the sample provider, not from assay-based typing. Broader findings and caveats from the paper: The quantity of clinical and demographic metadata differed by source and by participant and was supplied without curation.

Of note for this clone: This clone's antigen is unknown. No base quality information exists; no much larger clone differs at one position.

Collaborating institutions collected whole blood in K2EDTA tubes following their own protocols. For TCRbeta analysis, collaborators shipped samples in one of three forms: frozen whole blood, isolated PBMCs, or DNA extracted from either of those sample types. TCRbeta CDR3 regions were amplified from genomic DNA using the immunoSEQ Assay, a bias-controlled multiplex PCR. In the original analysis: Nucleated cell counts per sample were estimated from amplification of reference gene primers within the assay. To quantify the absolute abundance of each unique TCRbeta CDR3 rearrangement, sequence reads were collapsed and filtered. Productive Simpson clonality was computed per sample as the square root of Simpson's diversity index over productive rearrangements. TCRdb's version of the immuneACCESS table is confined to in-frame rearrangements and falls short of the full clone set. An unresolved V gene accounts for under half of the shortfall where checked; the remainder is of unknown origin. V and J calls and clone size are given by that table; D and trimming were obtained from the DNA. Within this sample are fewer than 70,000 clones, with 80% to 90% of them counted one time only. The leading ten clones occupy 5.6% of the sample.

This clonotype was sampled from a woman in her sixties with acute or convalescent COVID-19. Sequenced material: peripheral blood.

The nucleotide sequence is given as TGCGCCAGCAGTGAGTCGAGGGGACTAGCGGGAACAGATACGCAGTATTTT. Its protein product is CASSESRGLAGTDTQYF. Rearrangement joined TRBV10-1 to TRBJ2-3; TRBD2 agrees with 13 junctional bases. V is pruned by 0 bases and J by 3 bases, leaving 3 bases of the junction without a gene match. The germline V gene (reference sequence) provides CDR1 WNHNN and CDR2 SYGVQD. The CDR3 covers 17 residues, taking in both the cysteine and the phenylalanine. Kept here is only the CDR3 DNA, which spans 51 bases and is read in frame from base 1.